This T cell receptor beta chain was observed in a study of T-cell memory formation after mild COVID-19. Background on the study: TCR clusters largely stayed donor specific. Whole-study results and caveats: Chiefly within CM and EM were the contracting CD4+ clones; CD8+ ones were within EMRA.

Germline assignment: CDR1 DFQATT and CDR2 SNEGSKA (reference sequence). CDR3 length: 15 residues. Between the trimmed V and J ends, which lost 7 bases and 5 bases, there was a span of 21 bases. 5'RACE with constant-segment primers built TCRalpha and TCRbeta cDNA libraries with UMIs. TCRdb independently ran MiXCR on the 5' RACE reads; one entry per CDR3 protein. The table lists a few hundred thousand distinct CDR3 sequences, roughly 21% of them singletons, with approximately 12% in the top ten. In this sample, this clonotype turned up a few times. Its specificity is not known. The chain uses TRBV20-1 and TRBJ2-1; perhaps TRBD2 as D (6 bases). This clonotype was obtained from an adult woman who had mild COVID-19 (a few samples of this study predate the infection). Cell type and time point are not known. Material: PBMCs or a T cell subset sorted from them (not recorded which). The CDR3 loop is CSGKGRDWLNNEQFF. CDR3 DNA: TGCAGTGGTAAAGGCCGGGACTGGCTTAACAATGAGCAGTTCTTC.